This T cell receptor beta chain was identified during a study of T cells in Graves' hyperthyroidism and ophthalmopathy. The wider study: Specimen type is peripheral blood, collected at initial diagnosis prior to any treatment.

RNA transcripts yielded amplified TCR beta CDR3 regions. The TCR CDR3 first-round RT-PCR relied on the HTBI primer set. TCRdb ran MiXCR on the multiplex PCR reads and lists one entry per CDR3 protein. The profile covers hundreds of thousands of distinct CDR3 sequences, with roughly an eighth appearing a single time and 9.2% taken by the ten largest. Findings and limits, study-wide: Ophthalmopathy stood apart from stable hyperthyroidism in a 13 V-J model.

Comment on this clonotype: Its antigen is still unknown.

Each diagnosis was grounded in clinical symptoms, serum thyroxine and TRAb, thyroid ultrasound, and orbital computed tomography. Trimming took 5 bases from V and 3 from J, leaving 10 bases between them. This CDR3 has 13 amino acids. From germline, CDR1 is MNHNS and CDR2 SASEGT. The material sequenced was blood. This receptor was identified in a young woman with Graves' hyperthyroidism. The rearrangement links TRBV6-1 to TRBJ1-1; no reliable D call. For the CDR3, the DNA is TGTGCCAGCAGTAACCTTTTACACACTGAAGCTTTCTTT. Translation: CASSNLLHTEAFF.